This T cell receptor (beta chain) was identified during a study of PD-1 blockade in classical Hodgkin lymphoma. Study in general: Patients received nivolumab 3 mg/kg intravenously every 2 weeks.

Time point: cycle 4 day 1 (C4D1), after 5 to 7 weeks of nivolumab. There was relapse after autologous stem cell transplantation in every patient, and there was variation in brentuximab vedotin exposure. The study isolated CD8+ T cells from thawed PBMCs by magnetic negative selection. Libraries were prepared by immunoSEQ multiplex PCR; TCRdb keeps only in-frame clonotypes and omits some of them. The top ten hold approximately 17% of the sample, which has fewer than 15,000 clones, under 90% seen once. With regard to this clone: Its antigen is unidentified.

The study's findings and limits: Newly diagnosed patients had baseline TCR diversity that was reportedly lower than that of healthy donors. At C4D1, TCR diversity had climbed significantly for CD4+ cells, though not for CD8+ cells.

The sequences come from CD8+ T cells from blood, collected before the fourth cycle of nivolumab. The sequence was collected from a human donor with classical Hodgkin lymphoma.

The CDR3 loop reads CASSPYSTDTQYF. The DNA of the CDR3 is TGTGCCAGCAGTCCGTATAGCACAGATACGCAGTATTTT. The rearrangement links TRBV28 to TRBJ2-3; D is undetermined. The CDR3 runs to 13 residues. Germline loops: CDR1 MDHEN, CDR2 SYDVKM. Trimming cost V 5 bases and J 0 bases, with 6 bases left between them. The full variable domain, completed using reference TRBV28 and TRBJ2-3, is DVKVTQSSRYLVKRTGEKVFLECVQDMDHENMFWYRQDPGLGLRLIYFSYDVKMKEKGDIPEGYSVSREKKERFSLILESASTNQTSMYLCASSPYSTDTQYFGPGTRLTVL.